This TCR beta chain was obtained from a study of blood T cell repertoires in COVID-19. Study details: The United States, Italy and Spain supplied acute and convalescent COVID-19 samples. Sample material is recorded as cDNA or gDNA derived from T cells, B-cell-depleted T cells, or PBMCs.

How the authors handled the data: Estimates of nucleated cell counts were drawn from the amplification of reference gene primers. Libraries were prepared by immunoSEQ multiplex PCR; TCRdb keeps only in-frame clonotypes and omits some of them. V and J calls and clone size follow that table, whereas D and trimming were derived from the DNA. The sample carries over 200,000 clones, about 80% recorded once. Germline V gene lookup returns CDR1 SGHKS and CDR2 YYEKEE (reference sequence). The CDR3 runs to 16 residues. The V and J ends lost 0 bases and 6 bases, in that order; junction bases with no gene match: 10.

This chain links TRBV5-5 with TRBJ2-3; 7 bases are a match to TRBD2. The sequenced material came from peripheral blood. The clonotype was recovered from a man aged 50 to 60 with active or convalescent COVID-19. CDR3 sequence: CASSLEVGLAADTQYF. The CDR3 DNA is TGTGCCAGCAGCTTGGAAGTAGGTCTAGCGGCGGATACGCAGTATTTT.